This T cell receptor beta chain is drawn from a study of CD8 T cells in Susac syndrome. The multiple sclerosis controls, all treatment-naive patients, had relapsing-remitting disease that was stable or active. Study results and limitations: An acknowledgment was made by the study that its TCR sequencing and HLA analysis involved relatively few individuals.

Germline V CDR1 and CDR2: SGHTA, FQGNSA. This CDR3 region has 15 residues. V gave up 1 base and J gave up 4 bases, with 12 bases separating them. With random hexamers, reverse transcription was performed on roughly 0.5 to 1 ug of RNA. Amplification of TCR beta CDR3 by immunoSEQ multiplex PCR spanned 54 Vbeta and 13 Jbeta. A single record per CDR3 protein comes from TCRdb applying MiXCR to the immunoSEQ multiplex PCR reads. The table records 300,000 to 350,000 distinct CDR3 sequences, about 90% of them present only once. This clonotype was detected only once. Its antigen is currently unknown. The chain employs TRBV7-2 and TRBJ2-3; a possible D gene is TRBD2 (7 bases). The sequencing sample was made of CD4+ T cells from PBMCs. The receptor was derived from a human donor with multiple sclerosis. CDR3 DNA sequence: TGTGCCAGCAGCTTAGTGAGGGGGAGGGCAGATACGCAGTATTTT. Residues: CASSLVRGRADTQYF.